A selection of T cell receptor beta chains follows, all from one sample in a study of T cell clones after liver transplantation. Clones were read by immunoSEQ multiplex PCR, and TCRdb kept only the in-frame ones, dropping some. The table includes 68,000 or so clones, about 92% detected once. This material consisted of CD4+ T cells from blood, taken about 27 months after liver transplant. The receptors here all came from a human patient who received a liver transplant. The graft donor may have given rise to some T cells. Both conserved end residues are part of each CDR3. The D gene is left open where the match is weak. A row's size may be missing; if present it is once, few, many or a size class.

D,V,size,J,CDR3,DNA
.,TRBV2,.,TRBJ1-5,CASTVQANQPQHF,TGTGCCAGCACTGTACAGGCCAATCAGCCCCAGCATTTT
TRBD1,TRBV7-2,.,TRBJ2-2,CASSFNRGPGTGELFF,TGTGCCAGCAGCTTTAACAGGGGGCCGGGCACCGGGGAGCTGTTTTTT
.,TRBV4-3,few,TRBJ1-3,CASSHLGPSGNTIYF,TGCGCCAGCAGCCACCTGGGACCCTCTGGAAACACCATATATTTT
.,TRBV15,.,TRBJ1-5,CATSAHGGLSNQPQHF,TGTGCCACCAGCGCCCACGGGGGGCTTAGCAATCAGCCCCAGCATTTT
.,TRBV2,.,TRBJ2-5,CASSEAEETQYF,TGTGCCAGCAGTGAGGCGGAAGAGACCCAGTACTTC
TRBD1,TRBV7-2,.,TRBJ2-4,CASSETGGSKNIQYF,TGTGCCAGCAGCGAAACAGGGGGCTCCAAAAACATTCAGTACTTC
.,TRBV5-1,.,TRBJ1-1,CASTFQGVGTEAFF,TGCGCCAGCACCTTCCAGGGTGTTGGAACTGAAGCTTTCTTT
.,TRBV20-1,once,TRBJ2-1,CSGMGDEQFF,TGCAGTGGAATGGGAGATGAGCAGTTCTTC
.,TRBV28,.,TRBJ1-2,CASSGDGIYGYTF,TGTGCCAGCTCCGGGGACGGAATCTATGGCTACACCTTC
.,TRBV29-1,.,TRBJ2-7,CSVEAHSSYEQYF,TGCAGCGTTGAAGCCCATAGCTCCTACGAGCAGTACTTC
.,TRBV5-6,.,TRBJ2-7,CASSWLTGNYEQYF,TGTGCCAGCAGCTGGCTTACAGGGAACTACGAGCAGTACTTC
.,TRBV18,.,TRBJ1-5,CASSPGEGSQPQHF,TGTGCCAGCTCACCAGGGGAGGGTTCTCAGCCCCAGCATTTT
.,TRBV18,once,TRBJ2-1,CASSPTASSEQFF,TGTGCCAGCTCACCGACCGCGAGTAGCGAGCAGTTCTTC
.,TRBV4-1,.,TRBJ1-2,CASSQVGPGTNYGYTF,TGCGCCAGCAGCCAAGTAGGCCCAGGGACTAACTATGGCTACACCTTC
.,TRBV4-3,.,TRBJ2-2,CASRRGRGTTGELFF,TGCGCCAGCAGAAGGGGCAGGGGAACAACCGGGGAGCTGTTTTTT
.,TRBV2,.,TRBJ2-3,CASRAGTNTDTQYF,TGTGCCAGCAGGGCCGGGACCAACACAGATACGCAGTATTTT
TRBD1,TRBV28,.,TRBJ1-5,CASISQGGQPQHF,TGTGCCAGTATTTCACAGGGGGGTCAGCCCCAGCATTTT
TRBD1,TRBV6-5,.,TRBJ1-5,CASSYSGQGQPQHF,TGTGCCAGCAGTTACTCGGGACAGGGTCAGCCCCAGCATTTT
.,TRBV19,.,TRBJ1-5,CASSIVAGGGNQPQHF,TGTGCCAGTAGTATAGTAGCGGGTGGGGGCAATCAGCCCCAGCATTTT
TRBD2,TRBV6-5,once,TRBJ2-1,CASSRLAGGNEQFF,TGTGCCAGCAGTAGACTAGCGGGAGGGAATGAGCAGTTCTTC
.,TRBV28,.,TRBJ1-2,CASSLRVGLQGGYTF,TGTGCCAGCAGTTTACGGGTTGGGTTGCAAGGTGGCTACACCTTC
TRBD1,TRBV12-5,.,TRBJ1-5,CASGLVLGQGLHQPQHF,TGTGCTAGTGGTTTGGTACTGGGACAGGGGTTGCATCAGCCCCAGCATTTT
TRBD2,TRBV7-2,.,TRBJ2-3,CASSPGTSGSGTDTQYF,TGTGCCAGCAGCCCCGGGACTAGCGGGAGCGGCACAGATACGCAGTATTTT
TRBD1,TRBV18,.,TRBJ1-1,CASSPTGDGTEAFF,TGTGCCAGCTCACCGACAGGGGACGGCACTGAAGCTTTCTTT
.,TRBV7-9,.,TRBJ2-7,CASSLDGGHKAYEQYF,TGTGCCAGCAGCTTGGATGGGGGGCATAAGGCCTACGAGCAGTACTTC
.,TRBV11-3,.,TRBJ2-2,CASSLDWGRRGTGELFF,TGTGCCAGCAGCTTAGATTGGGGCAGACGGGGCACCGGGGAGCTGTTTTTT
.,TRBV6-5,.,TRBJ2-5,CASSLQGETQYF,TGTGCCAGCAGTTTACAGGGAGAGACCCAGTACTTC
.,TRBV11-3,.,TRBJ2-3,CASSLDPYTDTQYF,TGTGCCAGCAGCTTAGATCCCTACACAGATACGCAGTATTTT
.,TRBV9,.,TRBJ1-3,CASSVGESSGNTIYF,TGTGCCAGCAGCGTTGGCGAGAGCTCTGGAAACACCATATATTTT
.,TRBV2,.,TRBJ1-4,CASREKLDGKNEKLFF,TGTGCCAGCAGGGAAAAACTGGACGGCAAGAATGAAAAACTGTTTTTT
TRBD1,TRBV29-1,.,TRBJ2-7,CSAKTGGIEQYF,TGCAGCGCTAAGACAGGGGGGATCGAGCAGTACTTC
.,TRBV11-3,.,TRBJ2-2,CASSLDLRGNTGELFF,TGTGCCAGCAGCTTAGACCTCAGGGGGAACACCGGGGAGCTGTTTTTT
.,TRBV5-1,.,TRBJ1-1,CASSLRGANTEAFF,TGCGCCAGCAGCTTGAGGGGAGCGAACACTGAAGCTTTCTTT
.,TRBV7-2,.,TRBJ2-7,CASSLAIEVGEQYF,TGTGCCAGCAGCTTAGCGATCGAGGTAGGGGAGCAGTACTTC
.,TRBV12-2,.,TRBJ1-2,CASRLVPTVYGYTF,TGTGCAAGTCGCTTAGTCCCGACAGTATATGGCTACACCTTC
.,TRBV5-5,.,TRBJ1-1,CASSLQDTEAFF,TGTGCCAGCAGCTTACAGGACACTGAAGCTTTCTTT
.,TRBV6-5,.,TRBJ2-1,CASSYSKAQGEKQFF,TGTGCCAGCAGTTACTCGAAGGCACAGGGAGAGAAGCAGTTCTTC
.,TRBV7-3,.,TRBJ2-2,CASRPRIDGELFF,TGTGCCAGCAGGCCACGGATTGACGGGGAGCTGTTTTTT
.,TRBV5-6,once,TRBJ2-2,CASSPGTDTGELFF,TGTGCCAGCAGCCCCGGGACGGACACCGGGGAGCTGTTTTTT
.,TRBV28,once,TRBJ1-1,CASRSRGATEAFF,TGTGCCAGCAGGTCAAGGGGGGCGACTGAAGCTTTCTTT
.,TRBV18,.,TRBJ2-3,CASSPGVDTQYF,TGTGCCAGCTCACCGGGGGTGGATACGCAGTATTTT